This T cell receptor (beta chain) comes out of a study of response to subunit inactivated influenza vaccine. Note on this clonotype: Its antigen is currently unknown.

Study-level results: Authors suggested seasonal influenza vaccinations each recruit few new T cells.

TCRdb called the RT-PCR reads again in MiXCR, with one record for every CDR3 protein. The sample includes about 500,000 distinct CDR3 sequences, more than 15% of them seen just once. Specimen: CD4+ T cells sorted from PBMCs, collected about 24 months after vaccination. This TCR was sampled from a man between 50 and 75 years old who received an inactivated influenza vaccine.

CDR3 DNA sequence: TGTGCCCTCTCGGGGGGAACCACAGATACGCAGTATTTT. It codes for CALSGGTTDTQYF. The chain recombines TRBV10-3 with TRBJ2-3; 7 bases line up with TRBD2. V gave up 11 bases and J gave up 2 bases; unmatched junction bases: 7. Germline CDR1 and CDR2: ENHRY and SYGVKD. This CDR3 has 13 amino acids.